The T cell receptor beta chain described here comes from a study of early T cells in non-severe SARS-CoV-2 infection. Overall study context: The sequenced material was bulk RNA from unsorted whole blood, and its chains were unpaired. General study findings and limits: Matches to VDJdb favored anti-spike CD8 responses and missed private and CD4 specificities.

This clonotype was recorded many times. The antigen is not known. Unique molecular identifier tags were affixed to discrete cDNA molecules. Each CDR3 protein is one row after TCRdb ran MiXCR on the 5' RACE reads. The sample records roughly 50,000 distinct CDR3 sequences, 6.5% to 9% being singletons. CDR1 and CDR2 from the germline V gene are SGHDT and YYEEEE. This CDR3 contains 16 residues. V gave up 3 bases and J gave up 4 bases, with 19 bases separating them. This TCR came from an adult who was a healthcare worker with PCR-confirmed SARS-CoV-2 infection or an uninfected control (not recorded which). Sequencing was performed on whole blood. This chain links TRBV5-6 with TRBJ1-1; tentatively, D is TRBD1 (5 bases). The CDR3 DNA sequence: TGTGCCAGCAGCTCGGCCGGCGGGGGTGAGAGCACTGAAGCTTTCTTT. Translated: CASSSAGGGESTEAFF.